This TCR beta chain was retrieved from a study of shared clonotypes between healthy human individuals. The study, taken as a whole, reports: Between a handful of donors, naive CD4 clonotypes were shared at a level of about 5%. The diversity represented, both genetic and in exposure history, was limited by few donors. Clonotypes shared by all four donors outscored non-shared clonotypes in generation probability.

All donors were healthy HIV-negative adults lacking recent acute infections or vaccinations. The CDR3 is 15 amino acids. The V and J ends lost 3 bases and 5 bases, in that order; junction bases with no gene match: 10. Germline CDR1 is SGHTA and CDR2 is FQGNSA. The repertoire was sequenced with immunoSEQ multiplex PCR; TCRdb's copy has only in-frame clones and lacks some. This table has 700,000 or so clones, about two thirds appearing once. The sample holds a few counts of this clone. Its specificity is not known. The sequenced material came from memory CD4+ T cells sorted from blood. Indicated subset: CD45RA-negative fraction. The rearrangement joins TRBV7-2 to TRBJ2-7, with 7 bases fitting TRBD1. The receptor comes from a woman aged 30 to 39 in good health. The CDR3 nucleotides read TGTGCCAGCAGCTTGAACGTTCTGACAGGGCACGAGCAGTACTTC. This gives the protein CASSLNVLTGHEQYF.